One and the same sample provided the 13 T cell receptor beta chains below, sequenced in a study of T cell repertoires in aging, cancer and after chemotherapy. Peripheral blood genomic DNA, not sorted cells or RNA, was the template. A mixed TRB-A/B primer pool amplified rearranged TRB by multiplex touch-down PCR. MiXCR was run by TCRdb on the multiplex PCR reads, yielding one entry per CDR3 protein. The table has roughly 2,000 distinct CDR3 sequences, roughly a sixth seen once; the top ten hold roughly 29%. The sequenced sample consisted of blood. All receptors come from a human donor with a solid tumor.

This clonotype was detected a few times. V and J are TRBV7-8 and TRBJ1-5; TRBD1 matches 10 bases. The germline V gene has CDR1 SGHVS and CDR2 FQNEAQ. The trim removed 5 bases at V and 7 bases at J, leaving 8 bases unmatched. The CDR3 runs 15 residues. The CDR3 region has the DNA TGTGCCAGCAGCCCACGGGACAGGGGAAAACAGCCCCAGCATTTT. Residues: CASSPRDRGKQPQHF.

This clonotype is medium-sized in the sample. The rearrangement uses TRBV5-1 and TRBJ1-1; D remains unclear. V was pared by 4 bases and J by 5 bases, with 12 bases between. The CDR3 runs 13 residues. Germline CDR1 is SGHRS and CDR2 is YFSETQ. The CDR3 protein is CASSEDVRTEAFF. The CDR3 nucleotides are TGCGCCAGCAGCGAGGACGTGAGGACTGAAGCTTTCTTT.

This clonotype is large. The chain links TRBV27 to TRBJ2-7; 7 nucleotides align to TRBD1. V was clipped by 4 bases and J by 6 bases; unmatched bases: 6. CDR1 is MNHEY and CDR2 is SMNVEV in the germline V gene (reference sequence). The CDR3 totals 13 residues. The DNA for the CDR3 is TGTGCCAGCAGTTCCCGGACAGGTCGCGAGCAGTACTTC. Its protein is CASSSRTGREQYF.

This clonotype was picked up a small number of times. The chain has TRBV28 and TRBJ2-1, with TRBD1 matching 10 bases. With V trimmed by 4 bases and J by 3 bases, 6 bases remained unmatched. Germline V lookup: CDR1 MDHEN, CDR2 SYDVKM. The length of the CDR3 is 16 residues. The CDR3 here is CASSSTGTGVYNEQFF. Here the CDR3 DNA reads TGTGCCAGCAGTTCTACCGGGACAGGGGTCTACAATGAGCAGTTCTTC. The variable domain in full, with the rest retrieved from reference TRBV28 and TRBJ2-1, is DVKVTQSSRYLVKRTGEKVFLECVQDMDHENMFWYRQDPGLGLRLIYFSYDVKMKEKGDIPEGYSVSREKKERFSLILESASTNQTSMYLCASSSTGTGVYNEQFFGPGTRLTVL.

Judged by abundance, this clonotype is medium-sized. The V and J genes are TRBV4-2 and TRBJ1-1; 8 bases are shared with TRBD1. V lost 2 bases to trimming and J lost 5 bases; unmatched junction nucleotides: 4. Looked up from germline, CDR1 is LGHNA and CDR2 is YNFKEQ. There are 14 residues in the CDR3. Here the CDR3 DNA reads TGTGCCAGCAGCCAATTAAACAGGGGGACTGAAGCTTTCTTT. This gives the protein CASSQLNRGTEAFF.

This clonotype is classed as medium-sized. CDR3: CASSLGLAESYEQYF. In DNA, the CDR3 is TGTGCCAGCAGCTTAGGTTTGGCAGAGTCCTACGAGCAGTACTTC. The chain is built from TRBV11-2 and TRBJ2-7, with D unclear. The CDR3 extends over 15 amino acids. V lost 1 base and J 1 base, leaving 11 bases between the germline ends. CDR1 and CDR2 (germline): SGHAT, FQNNGV.

Relative to its sample, this clonotype is large. V and J are TRBV29-1 and TRBJ1-1; D unresolved. Trimming removed 3 bases at V and 0 bases at J, with 8 bases between. The length of the CDR3 is 13 residues. Germline CDR1 and CDR2: SQVTM and ANQGSEA. For the CDR3, the DNA is TGCAGCGTTGATCCGGGGATGAACACTGAAGCTTTCTTT. Its protein is CSVDPGMNTEAFF.

The rearrangement uses TRBV28 and TRBJ2-7, with 12 bases aligning to TRBD2. Trimming cost V 5 bases and J 3 bases; bases outside gene matches: 20. This CDR3 is built from 20 residues. Germline V CDR1 and CDR2: MDHEN, SYDVKM. The DNA of the CDR3 is TGTGCCAGCAGTCCACTTATGGGGAGACTAGCGGGAGTGGTTATCTACGAGCAGTACTTC. As protein: CASSPLMGRLAGVVIYEQYF.

This clonotype is medium-sized (0.01 to 0.1%) within its sample. The genes are TRBV5-1 and TRBJ2-5; the D is unclear. Trimming cost V 0 bases and J 5 bases, with 11 bases left between them. This CDR3 contains 14 residues. Germline assignment: CDR1 SGHRS and CDR2 YFSETQ. The CDR3 here is CASSLGRKGETQYF. The DNA of the CDR3 is TGCGCCAGCAGCTTGGGCCGAAAAGGGGAGACCCAGTACTTC. Based on the CDR3 plus reference TRBV5-1 and TRBJ2-5, the full variable domain is KAGVTQTPRYLIKTRGQQVTLSCSPISGHRSVSWYQQTPGQGLQFLFEYFSETQRNKGNFPGRFSGRQFSNSRSEMNVSTLELGDSALYLCASSLGRKGETQYFGPGTRLLVL.

This clonotype was seen a few times. The chain joins TRBV11-2 to TRBJ2-3, with D uncertain. CDR1 SGHAT and CDR2 FQNNGV come from the germline V gene. V lost 4 bases and J lost 5, with 7 bases in between. CDR3 size: 12 residues. In DNA, the CDR3 is TGTGCCAGCAGCTCGGAAGGAGATACGCAGTATTTT. It translates to CASSSEGDTQYF.

This clonotype is judged medium-sized (0.01 to 0.1%). The chain carries TRBV6-6 and TRBJ2-1, with D uncertain. V was shortened by 6 bases and J by 2 bases, with 14 bases between the two germline ends. Germline V gene data show CDR1 as MNHNY and CDR2 as SVGAGI (reference sequence). This CDR3 has 15 residues. The CDR3 coding sequence is TGTGCCAGCAGCCTCGCCGGGCCGCCCTACAATGAGCAGTTCTTC. Its protein is CASSLAGPPYNEQFF.

The rearrangement uses TRBV11-1 and TRBJ2-3; no firm D call. Germline V CDR1 and CDR2: SGHAT, FQDESV (reference sequence). Trimming stripped 1 base from V and 2 bases from J, with 10 bases between. The CDR3 is made up of 15 amino acids. This CDR3 is CASSLEALVTDTQYF. In DNA form, the CDR3 reads TGTGCCAGCAGCTTAGAGGCACTTGTCACAGATACGCAGTATTTT.

This clonotype is labeled as medium-sized. J is TRBJ2-7 and V is TRBV6-2 or TRBV6-3; possibly TRBD1 for D (5 bases). CDR1 and CDR2 (germline): MNHEY, SVGEGT. There are 13 residues in the CDR3. With 5 bases removed from V and 3 bases from J, the gap between germline ends came to 11 bases. Written as DNA, the CDR3 is TGTGCCAGCAGTGGGGCCCTATTCTACGAGCAGTACTTC. Its protein is CASSGALFYEQYF.